This passage covers 13 T cell receptor beta chains from one sample sequenced in a study of blood T cells in healthy people across ages. Using a J-beta primer mix together with a sample-barcoded 5' primer, a second PCR was run for 7 to 11 cycles. TCRdb ran MiXCR on the 5' RACE reads and lists one entry per CDR3 protein. The profile shows roughly 720,000 distinct CDR3 sequences, about 48% of them singletons. Material: blood. The receptors shown here come from a man at least 80 years old in good health.

The V call is TRBV20-1, the J call TRBJ2-7; no definite D call. The end of the DNA aligns better with TRBJ2-5, so the J call may be wrong. Germline V gene data show CDR1 as DFQATT and CDR2 as SNEGSKA (reference sequence). The CDR3 sequence is 15 residues long. The CDR3 DNA reads as TGCAGTGCTAGAGGATCCAGGATAGTCCAAGAGACCCAGTACTTC. It codes for CSARGSRIVQETQYF.

This clonotype was seen repeatedly, ten times or more. The chain uses TRBV7-2 and TRBJ2-1, with 14 bases identical to TRBD2. CDR1 is SGHTA, CDR2 FQGNSA, per germline. The length of the CDR3 is 17 residues. The V and J ends lost 3 bases and 7 bases, in that order; junction bases with no gene match: 8. The CDR3: CASSFSPGTSGRNEQFF. Written as DNA, the CDR3 is TGTGCCAGCAGCTTTTCCCCCGGGACTAGCGGGAGAAATGAGCAGTTCTTC.

V is TRBV20-1 and J is TRBJ2-1; 8 bases fit TRBD2. V trimming: 5 bases; J trimming: 8 bases; junction bases outside the gene matches: 2. This CDR3 spans 11 amino acids. The germline gives CDR1 DFQATT, CDR2 SNEGSKA (reference sequence). The chain's CDR3 is CSAGAGDEQFF. The CDR3 DNA follows: TGCAGTGCTGGAGCGGGGGATGAGCAGTTCTTC.

This clonotype was seen a few times. The chain couples TRBV20-1 to TRBJ2-1; tentatively, D is TRBD2 (5 bases). Germline assignment: CDR1 DFQATT and CDR2 SNEGSKA (reference sequence). Between the trimmed V and J ends, which lost 4 bases and 0 bases, there was a span of 10 bases. The CDR3 has 14 residues. The CDR3, as DNA: TGCAGTGCTAAAGCGGAGAGCTCCTACAATGAGCAGTTCTTC. Its protein product is CSAKAESSYNEQFF.

V usage is TRBV7-9 and J usage is TRBJ1-1; a weak D match, TRBD1 (5 bases). Germline assignment: CDR1 SEHNR and CDR2 FQNEAQ (reference sequence). Trimming left V 5 bases short and J 3 bases short, with 13 bases between. The length of the CDR3 is 14 residues. The CDR3 DNA reads as TGTGCCAGCAGCGGAGGGGCCCTTTACACTGAAGCTTTCTTT. Protein sequence: CASSGGALYTEAFF.

The CDR3 protein is CASSLDEVGTDPNTEAFF. For the CDR3, the DNA is TGTGCCAGCAGCTTAGATGAAGTGGGGACAGACCCCAATACTGAAGCTTTCTTT. The chain links TRBV7-9 to TRBJ1-1, with 7 positions matching TRBD1. CDR3 length: 18 residues. From germline, CDR1 is SEHNR and CDR2 FQNEAQ (reference sequence). V shed 1 base, J shed 5 bases, and the junction held 16 bases outside the gene matches. The whole variable domain, filled in from reference TRBV7-9 and TRBJ1-1, reads DTGVSQNPRHKITKRGQNVTFRCDPISEHNRLYWYRQTLGQGPEFLTYFQNEAQLEKSRLLSDRFSAERPKGSFSTLEIQRTEQGDSAMYLCASSLDEVGTDPNTEAFFGQGTRLTVV.

In this sample, this clonotype turned up many times. CDR3 DNA sequence: TGCAGCGTGGGAAAAGGGGGGGGGACTAGTCCTTTAGTGTGGGAGCAGTACTTC. It is translated as CSVGKGGGTSPLVWEQYF. The chain uses TRBV29-1 and TRBJ2-7; the match to TRBD2 covers 8 bases. V lost 6 bases to trimming and J lost 7 bases; unmatched junction nucleotides: 26. The CDR3 length is 18 residues. Looked up from germline, CDR1 is SQVTM and CDR2 is ANQGSEA.

This chain links TRBV6-6 with TRBJ2-5; D is uncertain. Judging by the DNA end, TRBJ2-7 fits better; the J call may be wrong. CDR3 size: 16 residues. Germline values: CDR1 MNHNY, CDR2 SVGAGI (reference sequence). CDR3 nucleotide sequence: TGTGCCAGCAGTTACTCGATTGGCCGGATTGCCTACGAGCAGTACTTC. Translating it yields CASSYSIGRIAYEQYF.

This clonotype was recorded many times. The chain has TRBV9 and TRBJ2-7; 7 bases map to TRBD1. Germline V gene lookup returns CDR1 SGDLS and CDR2 YYNGEE. With 0 bases clipped from V and 1 base from J, the junction kept 4 bases outside the gene matches. The CDR3 runs to 15 residues. CDR3 sequence reads: CASSVAAQGSYEQYF. Written as DNA, the CDR3 is TGTGCCAGCAGCGTAGCCGCACAGGGGTCCTACGAGCAGTACTTC.

The CDR3 here is CASSLDPWGANVLTF. CDR3 coding DNA: TGTGCCAGCAGCTTAGACCCCTGGGGGGCCAACGTCCTGACTTTC. This chain joins TRBV7-2 and TRBJ2-6; D not resolved. Trimming removed 1 base at V and 4 bases at J, with 8 bases between. Germline V gene sequence: CDR1 SGHTA, CDR2 FQGNSA. This CDR3 spans 15 amino acids.

A note on this clonotype: A read error may explain this, as a much larger clone is one base away. The genes are TRBV7-2 and TRBJ2-7, with 8 bases that match TRBD1. The CDR3 has 13 amino acids. Germline assignment: CDR1 SGHTA and CDR2 FQGNSA. The CDR3 coding sequence is TGTGCCAGCCGCTTAGGACAGGGCTACGAGCAGTACTTC. This translates into CASRLGQGYEQYF. Supplemented by reference TRBV7-2 and TRBJ2-7, the full variable domain reads GAGVSQSPSNKVTEKGKDVELRCDPISGHTALYWYRQSLGQGLEFLIYFQGNSAPDKSGLPSDRFSAERTGGSVSTLTIQRTQQEDSAVYLCASRLGQGYEQYFGPGTRLTVT.

The chain combines TRBV12-3 or TRBV12-4 with TRBJ2-3, with TRBD2 identical over 7 bases. The CDR3 consists of 16 residues. J gave up 0 bases and V 4 bases, and 7 bases lay outside the gene matches. CDR3 nucleotide sequence: TGTGCCAGCAGTTGGGGTGTTAGCGGGAGCACAGATACGCAGTATTTT. This gives the protein CASSWGVSGSTDTQYF.

The genes are TRBV5-1 and TRBJ2-1; D is ambiguous. The J call may be mistaken, given a closer DNA end match to TRBJ2-7. Germline loops: CDR1 SGHRS, CDR2 YFSETQ. The CDR3 is 15 residues long. CDR3 sequence reads: CASSLGMATYNEQYF. The DNA of the CDR3 is TGCGCCAGCAGCTTAGGAATGGCCACCTACAATGAGCAGTACTTC.